This T cell receptor beta chain was identified in a study of response to subunit inactivated influenza vaccine. Study results and caveats: There was a suggestion from the authors that each seasonal influenza vaccination recruits few new T cells.

In this sample, this clonotype turned up a few times. The target antigen is unknown. Using its own MiXCR run on the RT-PCR reads, TCRdb lists one record per CDR3 protein. Of more than 150,000 distinct CDR3 sequences in the sample, approximately 9.2% were seen once. This material consisted of non-naive T cells sorted from PBMCs, taken on the day of vaccination. This TCR was sampled from a middle-aged man who received an inactivated influenza vaccine.

CDR3: CASSYEPGNRALHF. The CDR3 DNA is TGTGCCAGCAGTTACGAGCCGGGTAATAGGGCCCTCCACTTT. The V and J genes are TRBV6-5 and TRBJ1-6; D not certain. Germline V gene sequence: CDR1 MNHEY, CDR2 SVGAGI. This CDR3 is 14 amino acids long. Trimming removed 2 bases from V and 14 bases from J, with 16 bases in between.